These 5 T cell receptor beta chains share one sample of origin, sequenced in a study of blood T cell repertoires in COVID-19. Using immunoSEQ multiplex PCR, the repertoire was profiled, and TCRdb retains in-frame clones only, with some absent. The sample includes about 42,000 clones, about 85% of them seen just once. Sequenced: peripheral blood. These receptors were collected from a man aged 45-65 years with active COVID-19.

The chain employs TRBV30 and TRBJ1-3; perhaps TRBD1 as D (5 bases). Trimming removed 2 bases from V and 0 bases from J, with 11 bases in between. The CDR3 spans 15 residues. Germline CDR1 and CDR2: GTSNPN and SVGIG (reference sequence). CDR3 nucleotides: TGTGCCTGGAGTTTAGGGGCCGGCTCTGGAAACACCATATATTTT. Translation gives CAWSLGAGSGNTIYF. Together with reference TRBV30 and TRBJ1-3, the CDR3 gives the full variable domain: SQTIHQWPATLVQPVGSPLSLECTVEGTSNPNLYWYRQAAGRGLQLLFYSVGIGQISSEVPQNLSASRPQDRQFILSSKKLLLSDSGFYLCAWSLGAGSGNTIYFGEGSWLTVV.

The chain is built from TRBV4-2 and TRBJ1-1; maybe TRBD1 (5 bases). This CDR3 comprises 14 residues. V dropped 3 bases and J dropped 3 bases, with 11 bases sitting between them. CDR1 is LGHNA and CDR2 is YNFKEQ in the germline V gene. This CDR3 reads CASSQGGADTEAFF. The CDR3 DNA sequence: TGTGCCAGCAGCCAGGGTGGGGCGGACACTGAAGCTTTCTTT.

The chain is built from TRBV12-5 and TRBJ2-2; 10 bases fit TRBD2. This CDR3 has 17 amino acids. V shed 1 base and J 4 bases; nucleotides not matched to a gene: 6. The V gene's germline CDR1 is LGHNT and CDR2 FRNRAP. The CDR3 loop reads CASGLGPLAGLTGELFF. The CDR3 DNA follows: TGTGCTAGTGGTTTGGGTCCACTAGCGGGACTCACCGGGGAGCTGTTTTTT.

The CDR3 here is CASSAGGGGYNEQFF. CDR3 coding DNA: TGTGCCAGCAGTGCGGGCGGGGGAGGTTACAATGAGCAGTTCTTC. The J gene is TRBJ2-1, the V gene TRBV6-4, with 7 bases aligning to TRBD2. With 4 bases clipped from V and 4 bases from J, the junction kept 7 bases outside the gene matches. Germline values: CDR1 MRHNA, CDR2 SNTAGT. CDR3 length equals 15 residues.

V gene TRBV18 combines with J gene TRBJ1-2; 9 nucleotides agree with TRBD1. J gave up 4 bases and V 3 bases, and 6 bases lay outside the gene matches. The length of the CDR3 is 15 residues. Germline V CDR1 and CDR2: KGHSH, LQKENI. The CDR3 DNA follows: TGTGCCAGCTCACCCTCCGGGACAGGGCTCTATGGCTACACCTTC. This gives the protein CASSPSGTGLYGYTF.